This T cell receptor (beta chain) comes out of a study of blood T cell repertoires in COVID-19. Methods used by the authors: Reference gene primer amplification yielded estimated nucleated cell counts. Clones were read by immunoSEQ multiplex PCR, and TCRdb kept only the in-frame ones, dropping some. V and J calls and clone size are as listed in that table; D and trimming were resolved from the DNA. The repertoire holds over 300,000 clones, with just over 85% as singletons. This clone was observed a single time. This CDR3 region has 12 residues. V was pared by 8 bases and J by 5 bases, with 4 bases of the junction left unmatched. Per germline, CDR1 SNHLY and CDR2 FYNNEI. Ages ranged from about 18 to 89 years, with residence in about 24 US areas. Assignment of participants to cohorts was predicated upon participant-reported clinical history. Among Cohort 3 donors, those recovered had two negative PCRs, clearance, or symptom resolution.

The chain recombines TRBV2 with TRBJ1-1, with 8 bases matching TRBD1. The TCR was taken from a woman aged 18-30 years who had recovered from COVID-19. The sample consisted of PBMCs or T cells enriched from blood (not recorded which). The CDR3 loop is CASGTGGTEAFF. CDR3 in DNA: TGTGCCAGCGGAACAGGGGGAACTGAAGCTTTCTTT. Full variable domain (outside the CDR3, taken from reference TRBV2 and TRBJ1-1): EPEVTQTPSHQVTQMGQEVILRCVPISNHLYFYWYRQILGQKVEFLVSFYNNEISEKSEIFDDQFSVERPDGSNFTLKIRSTKLEDSAMYFCASGTGGTEAFFGQGTRLTVV.